The entry that follows covers one TCR beta chain sequence. CDR3 length: 16 residues. V was trimmed by 6 bases and J by 1 base, leaving 15 bases between them. Per the germline V gene, CDR1 is MNHEY and CDR2 is SMNVEV (reference sequence). Adults between about 18 and 89 years of age took part from 24 US areas. Each participant's cohort was designated according to participant-reported clinical history. These data are taken from a study of blood T cell repertoires in COVID-19. The method was immunoSEQ multiplex PCR; TCRdb's version includes in-frame clones alone and lacks a portion of them. The sample yields about 480,000 clones, around 89% seen once.

The sequencing sample was made of PBMCs or T cells enriched from blood (not recorded which). The clonotype was recovered from a woman between 40 and 55 years old who had recovered from COVID-19. The chain recombines TRBV27 with TRBJ2-2; perhaps TRBD2 as D (6 bases). The CDR3 DNA reads as TGTGCCAGCAGCCCTGCGGGGACTCAGAACACCGGGGAGCTGTTTTTT. Its translation: CASSPAGTQNTGELFF.